This T cell receptor beta chain was identified in a study of cytomegalovirus exposure and HLA in healthy donors. Regarding the study as a whole: Earlier analysis looked at TCR beta V segments, and most were productive about 90% or about 30% of the time. Reports described diagnosis of cytomegalovirus status by the classifier as highly specific and sensitive. The only immune exposure information that was available was CMV serostatus.

This CDR3 has 15 residues. Germline loops: CDR1 LNHDA, CDR2 SQIVND (reference sequence). V was clipped by 5 bases and J by 6 bases; unmatched bases: 12. This clone was seen a single time. Its antigen is currently unknown. This PCR relied on a set of 60 Vbeta primers and 13 Jbeta primers. The method was immunoSEQ multiplex PCR; TCRdb's version includes in-frame clones alone and lacks a portion of them. The data show 180,000 or so clones, roughly 77% seen once. The chain has TRBV19 and TRBJ2-5; 7 bases match TRBD2. Material: PBMCs. The sequence was obtained from a woman aged 40 to 50 in good health and CMV-seropositive. The CDR3 DNA reads as TGTGCCAGTAGTCCGACCTTACTAGCGCATAAGACCCAGTACTTC. Translating gives CASSPTLLAHKTQYF. Full variable domain (remainder filled in from reference TRBV19 and TRBJ2-5): DGGITQSPKYLFRKEGQNVTLSCEQNLNHDAMYWYRQDPGQGLRLIYYSQIVNDFQKGDIAEGYSVSREKKESFPLTVTSAQKNPTAFYLCASSPTLLAHKTQYFGPGTRLLVL.